This T cell receptor beta chain is drawn from a study of OX40 agonist ivuxolimab in advanced cancers. Background for the entire study: The costimulatory receptor OX40 (CD134) was targeted by ivuxolimab, a fully human IgG2 agonistic monoclonal antibody. Intravenous ivuxolimab was administered to patients every 2 weeks at six dose levels: 0.01, 0.1, 0.3, 1.5, 3 and 10 mg/kg. Of the approximately 54 dose-escalation patients, hepatocellular carcinoma was present in about 20, melanoma in around 15, renal cell carcinoma in 9 and head and neck cancer in 9. The dose-escalation cohort was over 70% male with a mean age of about 54 years, ranging from 23 to 79. Patients were allowed to have had prior anti-PD-1, anti-PD-L1 or anti-CTLA-4 therapy, and around 40% of the dose-escalation patients had previously received checkpoint inhibitors. Partial responses were achieved by three dose-escalation patients, of whom one had hepatocellular carcinoma and two had cutaneous melanoma. The purpose of peripheral TCRbeta sequencing was to test whether ivuxolimab changed TCR sequence diversity and led to clonal T-cell expansion. The paper reports the monotherapy dose-escalation portion (N of about 47 patients) of the phase I ivuxolimab trial.

A note on this clone: Its antigen remains unidentified. Base qualities are not recorded, but no much larger clone differs from it by a single base.

The trial excluded patients who had a history of autoimmune disease or were on systemic immunosuppression. Peripheral blood for TCR sequencing was collected from all dose cohorts at baseline, on cycle 4 day 1, and on cycle 7 day 1. The samples were taken from a phase I, first-in-human, multicenter, open-label dose-escalation trial of ivuxolimab. Adults with locally advanced or metastatic melanoma, renal cell carcinoma, hepatocellular carcinoma or head and neck squamous cell carcinoma were enrolled in the trial. Before TCR sequencing, CD4+ T cells and CD8+ T cells from peripheral blood were sorted into separate populations. CDR1 and CDR2, looked up from the germline V gene, are SGHTA and FQGNSA. The CDR3 starts with the cysteine, ends with the phenylalanine, and has 13 residues. Only CDR3 DNA remains: 39 bases, in frame from the first base. A distance of 12 bases separates the germline ends of V and J, which lose 3 bases and 7 bases respectively.

Results the study describes overall, beyond this receptor: At doses of 0.1 to 3.0 mg/kg, clonal expansion of both CD4+ and CD8+ blood T cells was observed from baseline to week 6. Which antigens the clonally expanded peripheral T cells were specific for was not determined. Low levels of normalized T-cell clonal expansion were also seen in some nonresponding patients. After ivuxolimab, expanded clones were on average more numerous among CD8+ T cells than among CD4+ T cells. In the 0.1-3.0 mg/kg groups, partial responders had among the lowest normalized peripheral clonal expansion, particularly in CD8+ T cells.

Genomic DNA was isolated from the sorted cells so that the TCRbeta CDR3 region could be sequenced. The immunoSEQ Assay was used for sequencing of TCRbeta CDR3 regions. As stored in TCRdb, this immuneACCESS dataset retains in-frame rearrangements with V and J assigned. A fraction of the clones does not appear; measured against another copy, unresolved V genes explain less than half of the discrepancy, and the remainder lacks a known reason. The sample table contains fewer than 70,000 clones; only one count was recorded for 75% to 85% of them. Roughly 2.4% of the sample is in the top ten clones. The TCR originated in an adult with an advanced solid tumor such as melanoma, head and neck, liver or kidney cancer. The receptor chain draws on TRBV7-2 and TRBJ1-1; a weak D assignment points to TRBD1 (5 bases agree). The input for sequencing was CD4+ or CD8+ T cells sorted from blood, taken in a trial of the OX40 agonist ivuxolimab. The CDR3 amino acid sequence is: CASSLVVQGEAFF. In nucleotides, the sequence is TGTGCCAGCAGCTTGGTTGTGCAGGGTGAAGCTTTCTTT.